The 25 T cell receptor beta chains below come from one sample, sequenced in a study of blood T cell repertoires in COVID-19 (dated by TCRdb to 2018 to 2020). Library generation was performed with the immunoSEQ multiplex PCR assay. In its TCRdb copy, this immuneACCESS table keeps in-frame sequences only and misses some clones. Where compared with another copy, unresolved V genes explain less than half of these, and the others have no known cause. The sample data list some 20,000 clones, and roughly nine tenths of these were observed just once. The leading ten clones occupy 7.9% of the sample. Input material: peripheral blood. The receptors were gathered from a human donor with active COVID-19. The donor label of this sample is uncertain.

The chain employs TRBV7-9 and TRBJ2-1; TRBD2 agrees at 11 bases. CDR1 is SEHNR, CDR2 FQNEAQ, per germline (reference sequence). Trimming cost V 5 bases and J 6 bases; bases outside gene matches: 6. CDR3 length equals 15 residues. The CDR3 reads CASSLLSGRGNEQFF. CDR3 DNA sequence: TGTGCCAGCAGCCTGCTTAGCGGGAGGGGCAATGAGCAGTTCTTC.

This sequence joins TRBV27 and TRBJ2-1, with TRBD2 identical over 8 bases. The V segment lost 2 bases and the J segment 7 bases; nucleotides outside the gene matches: 10. Germline lookup yields CDR1 MNHEY and CDR2 SMNVEV (reference sequence). This CDR3 has 16 residues. CDR3 DNA: TGTGCCAGCAGTTTAGTCACTAGCGGAGGAGGAAATGAGCAGTTCTTC. Translating it yields CASSLVTSGGGNEQFF.

The genes are TRBV7-8 and TRBJ2-3; 13 nucleotides match TRBD2. Germline values: CDR1 SGHVS, CDR2 FQNEAQ. The CDR3 extends over 16 amino acids. The ends lost 1 base at V and 7 bases at J; junction bases unmatched: 5. Here the CDR3 DNA reads TGTGCCAGCAGCTTAGGTACTAGCGGGAGGGTCCATACGCAGTATTTT. Amino acids: CASSLGTSGRVHTQYF.

CDR3 sequence reads: CASSKGGGITPQHF. The CDR3 nucleotides are TGTGCCAGCTCTAAGGGCGGAGGAATCACCCCCCAGCATTTT. The chain uses TRBV27 and TRBJ1-5; D is uncertain. Germline V gives CDR1 MNHEY, CDR2 SMNVEV (reference sequence). Trimming left V 8 bases short and J 10 bases short, with 21 bases between. There are 14 residues in the CDR3.

V is TRBV2 and J is TRBJ2-2; 7 nucleotides line up with TRBD2. Unmatched junction bases numbered 23, after V lost 3 bases and J lost 7 bases. This CDR3 spans 20 amino acids. Germline lookup yields CDR1 SNHLY and CDR2 FYNNEI. This CDR3 reads CASSDLLLGVKREKGGELFF. In nucleotides, the CDR3 is TGTGCCAGCAGTGATCTTTTGTTGGGAGTTAAGCGGGAAAAAGGCGGGGAGCTGTTTTTT.

This clone was counted once. The chain is built from TRBV30 and TRBJ2-7; 10 positions match TRBD1. With 4 bases clipped from V and 7 bases from J, the junction kept 10 bases outside the gene matches. Germline-derived CDR1 and CDR2 are GTSNPN and SVGIG (reference sequence). CDR3 length equals 14 residues. The CDR3 is CAWMDTGQGLEQYF. The CDR3 DNA follows: TGTGCCTGGATGGACACGGGACAGGGGTTAGAGCAGTACTTC.

This chain links TRBV7-2 with TRBJ2-1, with 7 bases identical to TRBD1. V trimming: 0 bases; J trimming: 8 bases; junction bases outside the gene matches: 7. This CDR3 has 15 residues. Germline-derived CDR1 and CDR2 are SGHTA and FQGNSA. The CDR3 reads CASSLADRAGHEQFF. The CDR3 DNA reads as TGTGCCAGCAGCTTAGCCGACAGGGCAGGGCATGAGCAGTTCTTC.

This CDR3 is CASSGTSGSYEQYF. The CDR3 DNA is TGTGCCAGCAGCGGGACTAGCGGCTCCTACGAGCAGTACTTC. This chain uses TRBV7-9 with TRBJ2-7, with 11 bases identical to TRBD2. The CDR3 runs 14 residues. V shed 5 bases, J shed 0 bases, and the junction held 0 bases outside the gene matches. Looked up from germline, CDR1 is SEHNR and CDR2 is FQNEAQ (reference sequence).

The chain employs TRBV6-5 and TRBJ2-5; 10 bases map to TRBD2. The CDR3 has 15 amino acids. Germline assignment: CDR1 MNHEY and CDR2 SVGAGI. V lost 6 bases to trimming and J lost 4 bases; unmatched junction nucleotides: 8. CDR3 DNA sequence: TGTGCCAGCAGCGTCCCTAGCGGGAGTAGAGAGACCCAGTACTTC. Translated, it gives CASSVPSGSRETQYF.

V usage is TRBV7-6 and J usage is TRBJ2-2, with 9 bases matching TRBD1. The germline gives CDR1 SGHVS, CDR2 FNYEAQ. The CDR3 spans 16 residues. V trimming: 1 base; J trimming: 0 bases; junction bases outside the gene matches: 0. This chain's CDR3 is CASSLGQGANTGELFF. Written as DNA, the CDR3 is TGTGCCAGCAGCTTAGGACAGGGGGCGAACACCGGGGAGCTGTTTTTT. Combining the CDR3 with reference TRBV7-6 and TRBJ2-2 gives the whole variable domain GAGVSQSPRYKVTKRGQDVALRCDPISGHVSLYWYRQALGQGPEFLTYFNYEAQQDKSGLPNDRFSAERPEGSISTLTIQRTEQRDSAMYRCASSLGQGANTGELFFGEGSRLTVL.

The chain employs TRBV7-3 and TRBJ2-1, with unresolved D. This CDR3 is 14 amino acids long. Looked up from germline, CDR1 is SGHTA and CDR2 is FQGTGA. Trimming removed 5 bases at V and 8 bases at J, with 16 bases between. In DNA form, the CDR3 reads TGTGCCAGCAGCCTGATCGACCAGGCAGATGAGCAGTTCTTC. The encoded protein is CASSLIDQADEQFF.

This chain uses TRBV29-1 with TRBJ2-3, with 9 bases matching TRBD2. The CDR3 has 20 residues. Losses at the gene ends were 5 bases for V and 1 base for J; bases not matched to a gene: 22. The germline gives CDR1 SQVTM, CDR2 ANQGSEA. CDR3 coding DNA: TGCAGCGTTAAGGTGGCCGGGCTAGCGGGATCGGTAAGGGGCACAGATACGCAGTATTTT. Its protein product is CSVKVAGLAGSVRGTDTQYF.

A single count supports this clone. The V gene is TRBV5-1, the J gene TRBJ1-5, with 12 bases fitting TRBD1. With V trimmed by 3 bases and J by 2 bases, 6 bases remained unmatched. The CDR3 covers 17 residues. Germline CDR1 is SGHRS and CDR2 is YFSETQ. CDR3 amino acids: CASSSGTGGVGNQPQHF. The DNA for the CDR3 is TGCGCCAGCAGCTCCGGGACAGGGGGCGTCGGCAATCAGCCCCAGCATTTT. The full variable domain, rest sourced from reference TRBV5-1 and TRBJ1-5, is KAGVTQTPRYLIKTRGQQVTLSCSPISGHRSVSWYQQTPGQGLQFLFEYFSETQRNKGNFPGRFSGRQFSNSRSEMNVSTLELGDSALYLCASSSGTGGVGNQPQHFGDGTRLSIL.

In nucleotides, the CDR3 is TGTGCCAGCAGCCCGGGACTAGCGGGAGGAGCCGGGGAGCTGTTTTTT. It translates to CASSPGLAGGAGELFF. V gene TRBV7-3 combines with J gene TRBJ2-2, with 15 bases aligning to TRBD2. This CDR3 has 16 residues. The V gene end was trimmed by 5 bases and the J gene end by 6 bases; junction bases not matched to a gene: 4. Germline loops: CDR1 SGHTA, CDR2 FQGTGA.

This chain links TRBV3-1 (or the pseudogene TRBV3-2) with TRBJ2-3, with 11 bases fitting TRBD2. J gave up 4 bases and V 4 bases, and 4 bases lay outside the gene matches. The germline V gene encodes CDR1 LGHDT and CDR2 YNNKEL (reference sequence). The CDR3 loop spans 15 amino acids. The CDR3 DNA reads as TGTGCCAGCAGCCCGGGACTAGCGGAGTCAGATACGCAGTATTTT. Its translation is CASSPGLAESDTQYF.

The chain has TRBV18 and TRBJ2-2, with TRBD1 as a possible D gene (6 bases). Trimming took off 3 bases at V and 0 bases at J, with 8 bases between the two ends. The CDR3 runs to 15 residues. Germline V gene lookup returns CDR1 KGHSH and CDR2 LQKENI. CDR3 sequence: CASSPGQTNTGELFF. The DNA for the CDR3 is TGTGCCAGCTCACCGGGACAAACGAACACCGGGGAGCTGTTTTTT.

The V and J genes are TRBV6-5 and TRBJ1-5; tentative D call: TRBD1 (5 bases). V was trimmed by 11 bases and J by 1 base, leaving 9 bases between them. CDR1 MNHEY and CDR2 SVGAGI come from the germline V gene. There are 12 residues in the CDR3. The CDR3 loop is CAAGGSNQPQHF. The DNA of the CDR3 is TGTGCCGCGGGGGGAAGCAATCAGCCCCAGCATTTT.

The genes are TRBV4-2 and TRBJ2-1; 10 nucleotides line up with TRBD1. V shed 3 bases, J shed 6 bases, and the junction held 5 bases outside the gene matches. The CDR3 runs 15 residues. The germline CDR1 and CDR2 sequences are LGHNA and YNFKEQ. Written as DNA, the CDR3 is TGTGCCAGCAGCCACGCTAGGACAGGGGGCAATGAGCAGTTCTTC. Translation: CASSHARTGGNEQFF.

The J gene is TRBJ2-3, the V gene TRBV15, with a possible D match to TRBD1 (5 bases). From germline, CDR1 is LNHNV and CDR2 YYDKDF (reference sequence). V was cut by 2 bases and J by 8 bases, with 11 bases left in between. The CDR3 has 13 amino acids. The CDR3 protein is CATSRKTDFTQYF. Here the CDR3 DNA reads TGTGCCACCAGCAGAAAGACAGACTTTACGCAGTATTTT.

The chain couples TRBV5-1 to TRBJ2-5; tentative D call: TRBD2 (5 bases). Germline V gene lookup returns CDR1 SGHRS and CDR2 YFSETQ. Trimming left V 0 bases short and J 5 bases short, with 11 bases between. CDR3 length: 14 residues. The CDR3 DNA is TGCGCCAGCAGCTTGGGCGAGGGTGTGGAGACCCAGTACTTC. Translated: CASSLGEGVETQYF.

This chain uses TRBV10-3 with TRBJ2-1, with a possible D match to TRBD1 (5 bases). The V end lost 4 bases, the J end lost 8 bases, and 9 bases lay between the germline ends. The CDR3 consists of 12 residues. From germline, CDR1 is ENHRY and CDR2 SYGVKD. The CDR3 DNA reads TGTGCCATCAGTGGCAGGGATGATGAGCAGTTCTTC. It codes for CAISGRDDEQFF.

The V call is TRBV19, the J call TRBJ2-7; 12 nucleotides line up with TRBD2. Germline assignment: CDR1 LNHDA and CDR2 SQIVND (reference sequence). This CDR3 is 13 amino acids long. V gave up 8 bases and J gave up 2 bases; unmatched junction bases: 1. CDR3 sequence: CASGLAGPYEQYF. The CDR3, as DNA: TGTGCCAGTGGACTAGCGGGACCCTACGAGCAGTACTTC. The full variable domain, rest sourced from reference TRBV19 and TRBJ2-7, is DGGITQSPKYLFRKEGQNVTLSCEQNLNHDAMYWYRQDPGQGLRLIYYSQIVNDFQKGDIAEGYSVSREKKESFPLTVTSAQKNPTAFYLCASGLAGPYEQYFGPGTRLTVT.

The chain is built from TRBV30 and TRBJ2-2; 7 bases match TRBD1. Germline lookup yields CDR1 GTSNPN and CDR2 SVGIG (reference sequence). The CDR3 consists of 14 residues. Trimming at V came to 1 base and at J to 4 bases, leaving 3 bases not matched to a gene. CDR3 bases: TGTGCCTGGAGTGCACAGGGGCGCACCGGGGAGCTGTTTTTT. Its protein product is CAWSAQGRTGELFF.

This chain uses TRBV28 with TRBJ2-7; TRBD1 might be the D (5 bases). Germline assignment: CDR1 MDHEN and CDR2 SYDVKM. V was shortened by 7 bases and J by 1 base, with 11 bases between the two germline ends. The CDR3 is made up of 13 amino acids. CDR3: CASKTGDSYEQYF. CDR3 DNA: TGTGCCAGCAAAACAGGTGATTCCTACGAGCAGTACTTC.

The chain recombines TRBV11-3 with TRBJ2-3; TRBD1 matches at 7 bases. The V segment lost 3 bases and the J segment 3 bases; nucleotides outside the gene matches: 6. In germline, CDR1 is SGHNT, CDR2 YENEEA. There are 15 residues in the CDR3. CDR3 loop: CASSLGRQGTDTQYF. In DNA, the CDR3 is TGTGCCAGCAGCTTGGGCCGACAGGGAACAGATACGCAGTATTTT.